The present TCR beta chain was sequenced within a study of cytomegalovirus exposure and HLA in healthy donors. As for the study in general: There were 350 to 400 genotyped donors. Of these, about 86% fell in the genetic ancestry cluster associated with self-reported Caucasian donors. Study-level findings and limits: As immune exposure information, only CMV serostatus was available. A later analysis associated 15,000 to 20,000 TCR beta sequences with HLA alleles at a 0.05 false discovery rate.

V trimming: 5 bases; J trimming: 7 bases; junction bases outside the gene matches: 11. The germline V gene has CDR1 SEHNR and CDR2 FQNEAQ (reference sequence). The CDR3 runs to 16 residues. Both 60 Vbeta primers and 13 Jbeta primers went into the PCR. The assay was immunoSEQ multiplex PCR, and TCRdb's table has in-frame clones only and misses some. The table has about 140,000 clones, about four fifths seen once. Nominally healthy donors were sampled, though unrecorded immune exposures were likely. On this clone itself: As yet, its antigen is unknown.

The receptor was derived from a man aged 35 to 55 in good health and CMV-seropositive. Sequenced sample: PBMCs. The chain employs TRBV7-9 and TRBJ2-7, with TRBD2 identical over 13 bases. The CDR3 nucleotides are TGTGCCAGCAGCCCCGGACTAGCGGGGGCCGGGTGGGAGCAGTACTTC. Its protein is CASSPGLAGAGWEQYF.